What follows are 2 T cell receptor beta chains derived from one specimen sequenced in a study of T cell clones after liver transplantation. Measured with immunoSEQ multiplex PCR; TCRdb has only the in-frame clones, and not every one. The data contain 85,000 to 110,000 clones, about 80% of them seen just once; the ten biggest clones take up about 2.6%. The sequencing here drew on CD4+ T cells from blood, taken 47 months after liver transplant. The receptors were sampled from a human patient who received a liver transplant. A subset of T cells may come from the graft donor.

This clone was detected only a few times. In nucleotides, the CDR3 is TGTGCCAGCTCCCTAGACAACGGCCCCTACAATGAGCAGTTCTTC. Translating gives CASSLDNGPYNEQFF. V and J are TRBV18 and TRBJ2-1; D is undetermined. The CDR3 spans 15 residues. V was shortened by 6 bases and J by 2 bases, with 14 bases between the two germline ends. Looked up from germline, CDR1 is KGHSH and CDR2 is LQKENI. The variable domain in full, with the rest retrieved from reference TRBV18 and TRBJ2-1, is NAGVMQNPRHLVRRRGQEARLRCSPMKGHSHVYWYRQLPEEGLKFMVYLQKENIIDESGMPKERFSAEFPKEGPSILRIQQVVRGDSAAYFCASSLDNGPYNEQFFGPGTRLTVL.

The chain is built from TRBV5-1 and TRBJ2-1; 7 nucleotides agree with TRBD1. V was clipped by 0 bases and J by 5 bases; unmatched bases: 8. Germline-derived CDR1 and CDR2 are SGHRS and YFSETQ. CDR3 length equals 16 residues. In DNA form, the CDR3 reads TGCGCCAGCAGCTTGGGATTACGGGACAGACACAATGAGCAGTTCTTC. Its protein product is CASSLGLRDRHNEQFF. Looking up the rest from reference TRBV5-1 and TRBJ2-1 gives the full variable domain: KAGVTQTPRYLIKTRGQQVTLSCSPISGHRSVSWYQQTPGQGLQFLFEYFSETQRNKGNFPGRFSGRQFSNSRSEMNVSTLELGDSALYLCASSLGLRDRHNEQFFGPGTRLTVL.